The source of this T cell receptor (beta chain) is a study of blood T cell repertoires in COVID-19. The overall study: Specimens from acute and convalescent COVID-19 originated in the United States, Italy and Spain. In each case, the material was cDNA or gDNA derived from T cells, B-cell-depleted T cells, or PBMCs.

How the authors handled the data: Estimation of nucleated cell counts was performed using reference gene primer amplification. Profiling relied on immunoSEQ multiplex PCR, and the TCRdb table lists in-frame clones only, not all of them. The D gene and trimming were derived from the DNA, and the V and J assignments and clone size from that table. The sample includes about 170,000 clones, about four fifths of them seen just once. The V gene's germline CDR1 is SGHTA and CDR2 FQGNSA. The CDR3 length is 17 residues. Trimming cost V 5 bases and J 2 bases, with 19 bases left between them. The sample consisted of peripheral blood. The sequence was collected from a woman at least 80 years old with COVID-19, enrolled during active disease. The J gene is TRBJ2-1, the V gene TRBV7-2; D is possibly TRBD2 (6 bases). In nucleotides, the CDR3 is TGTGCCAGCAGCCCTACCTTAGCGGAGATTACCTACAATGAGCAGTTCTTC. It is translated as CASSPTLAEITYNEQFF.